This T cell receptor beta chain came from a study of shared clonotypes between healthy human individuals. TCRdb's table, derived via immunoSEQ multiplex PCR, lists solely in-frame clones and lacks some. Of nearly 2 million clones listed, roughly 95% are singletons. V was clipped by 5 bases and J by 6 bases; unmatched bases: 10. Germline V gene sequence: CDR1 SGHAT, CDR2 FQNNGV. The length of the CDR3 is 16 residues. Naive CD8 cells were CD45RO-negative, positively selected for CCR7, excluding terminally differentiated effector memory CD45RA+ cells. The chain has TRBV11-2 and TRBJ2-4; 10 positions match TRBD1. This clonotype was obtained from a man aged 18 to 35 in good health. Material: naive CD8+ T cells sorted from blood. The DNA for the CDR3 is TGTGCCAGCAGCGAACACCCGGGACAGGGGTTAAACATTCAGTACTTC. This translates into CASSEHPGQGLNIQYF.